This is a list of T cell receptor beta chains from one sample in a study of blood T cells in healthy people across ages. TCRdb fed the 5' RACE reads into MiXCR, producing one record per CDR3 protein. The table lists about a million distinct CDR3 sequences, around two fifths of them singletons. Material for sequencing was blood. These receptors were obtained from a young man in good health. Each CDR3 is given with its conserved first and last residue. Each record gives: J gene, V gene, D gene, clone size, CDR3 protein, CDR3 DNA. D genes are given only for firm matches. Not every row has a clone size; where given, it reads once, few, many or a size class.

>TRBJ1-1|TRBV12-5|TRBD1|NA
CASGPGQLNTEAFF
TGTGCTAGTGGTCCGGGACAGTTGAACACTGAAGCTTTCTTT
>TRBJ2-1|TRBV2|NA|NA
CASGRLVGDNEQFF
TGTGCCAGCGGGAGACTAGTGGGCGACAATGAGCAGTTCTTC
>TRBJ2-5|TRBV3-1|NA|NA
CASSQVGGKTQYF
TGTGCCAGCAGCCAAGTGGGGGGAAAGACCCAGTACTTC
>TRBJ2-3|TRBV20-1|TRBD2|NA
CSAITGTSGVTQYF
TGCAGTGCCATTACCGGGACTAGCGGGGTAACGCAGTATTTT
>TRBJ2-3|TRBV10-3|NA|NA
CAISAGRADTQYF
TGTGCCATCAGTGCGGGGAGAGCAGATACGCAGTATTTT
>TRBJ1-4|TRBV10-3|NA|few
CAISEKAKGFSEKLFF
TGTGCCATCAGTGAGAAAGCGAAGGGATTCAGTGAAAAACTGTTTTTT
>TRBJ1-6|TRBV5-6|NA|NA
CASSLGISNSPLHF
TGTGCCAGCAGCTTGGGTATATCGAATTCACCCCTCCACTTT
>TRBJ2-5|TRBV9|NA|NA
CASSVTVGLGETQYF
TGTGCCAGCAGCGTAACTGTGGGATTGGGAGAGACCCAGTACTTC
>TRBJ2-5|TRBV14|NA|NA
CASRRLLGNRQYF
TGTGCCAGCAGGCGCCTCCTGGGAAATAGGCAGTACTTC
>TRBJ2-1|TRBV12-5|TRBD1|NA
CASGWAITTGGSYNEQFF
TGTGCTAGTGGCTGGGCTATAACCACAGGGGGCTCCTACAATGAGCAGTTCTTC
>TRBJ1-5|TRBV7-2|NA|few
CASSAWFNQPQHF
TGTGCCAGCAGCGCCTGGTTCAATCAGCCCCAGCATTTT
>TRBJ1-2|TRBV6-5|NA|many
CASSYFGGNYGYTF
TGTGCCAGCAGTTACTTCGGCGGGAACTATGGCTACACCTTC
>TRBJ2-7|TRBV9|TRBD1|few
CASSVGMPGQDLPYEQYF
TGTGCCAGCAGCGTAGGAATGCCCGGACAGGACCTTCCCTACGAGCAGTACTTC
>TRBJ2-1|TRBV9|NA|NA
CASSAQGPYNEQFF
TGTGCCAGCAGCGCCCAGGGGCCGTACAATGAGCAGTTCTTC
>TRBJ1-1|TRBV25-1|NA|NA
CASRETAEAFF
TGTGCCAGCAGGGAGACAGCTGAAGCTTTCTTT
>TRBJ2-1|TRBV10-3|TRBD1|many
CATDTGTATYNEQFF
TGTGCCACCGACACCGGGACAGCGACCTACAATGAGCAGTTCTTC
>TRBJ2-7|TRBV5-1|TRBD1|NA
CASSPQSDREDNEQYF
TGCGCCAGCAGCCCCCAATCGGACAGGGAGGACAATGAGCAGTACTTC
>TRBJ1-2|TRBV29-1|NA|NA
CSVEFAGSYGCTF
TGCAGCGTTGAATTCGCCGGATCATATGGCTGCACCTTC
>TRBJ2-7|TRBV27|NA|NA
CASSYGTSRTGQYF
TGTGCCAGCAGCTATGGGACTTCTAGGACGGGGCAGTACTTC
>TRBJ1-5|TRBV27|NA|many
CASSLGQYQPQHF
TGTGCCAGCAGTTTAGGACAGTATCAGCCCCAGCATTTT
>TRBJ2-3|TRBV20-1|TRBD2|NA
CSVNLPGLAGGRADTQYF
TGCAGTGTAAACCTGCCGGGACTAGCGGGGGGGCGCGCAGATACGCAGTATTTT
>TRBJ1-2|TRBV6-5|NA|NA
CASSNRNNNYGYTF
TGTGCCAGCAGCAACAGAAATAATAACTATGGCTACACCTTC
>TRBJ2-3|TRBV12-3/TRBV12-4|NA|few
CATSRGGTDTDTQYF
TGTGCCACCTCAAGAGGGGGGACAGACACAGATACGCAGTATTTT
>TRBJ2-7|TRBV6-5|TRBD2|once
CASHRRGGINEQYF
TGTGCCAGCCATCGACGGGGGGGCATAAATGAGCAGTACTTC
>TRBJ2-7|TRBV24-1|NA|few
CATSDLVWGSFYEQYF
TGTGCCACCAGTGATTTAGTGTGGGGCAGCTTCTACGAGCAGTACTTC